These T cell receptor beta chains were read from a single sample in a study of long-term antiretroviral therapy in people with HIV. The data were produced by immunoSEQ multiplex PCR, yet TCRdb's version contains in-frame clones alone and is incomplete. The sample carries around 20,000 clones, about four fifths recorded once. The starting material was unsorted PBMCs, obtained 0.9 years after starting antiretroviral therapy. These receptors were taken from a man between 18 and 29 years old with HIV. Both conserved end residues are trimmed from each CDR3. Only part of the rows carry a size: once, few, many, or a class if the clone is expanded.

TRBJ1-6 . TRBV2 ASRSGTGNSPLH
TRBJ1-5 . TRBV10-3 AIRAGTGDQPQH
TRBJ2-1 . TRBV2 ASRERGVYNEQF
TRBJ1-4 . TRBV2 ASSVRPGEKLF
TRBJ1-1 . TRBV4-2 ASSQARGGNTEAF
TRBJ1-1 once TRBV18 ASSPTASEAF
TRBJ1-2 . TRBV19 ASSLDRTYGYT
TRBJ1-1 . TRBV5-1 ASSLEFTGEAF
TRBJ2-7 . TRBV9 ASSPGRTAYEQY
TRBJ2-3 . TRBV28 ASSFQAGFGADTQY
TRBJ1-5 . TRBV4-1 ASSQANFIGVDQPQH
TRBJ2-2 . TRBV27 ASSFLGGDTGELF
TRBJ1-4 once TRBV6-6 ASTQMAKLF
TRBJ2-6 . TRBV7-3 ASSSTGSGANVLT
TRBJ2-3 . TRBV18 ASSPPGGGDTQY
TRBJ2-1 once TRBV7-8 ASSLALGSDEQF
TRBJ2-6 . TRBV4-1 ASSQVPGQPGGANVLT
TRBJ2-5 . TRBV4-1 ASSQAVVAGGETQY
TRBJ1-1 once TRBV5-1 ASSEDRVWAF
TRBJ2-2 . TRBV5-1 ASSPIVADSTGELF
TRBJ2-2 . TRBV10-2 AIRRDTNTGELF
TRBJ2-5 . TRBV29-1 SVHEFQETQY
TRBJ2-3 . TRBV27 ASTKLAGGPGDTQY
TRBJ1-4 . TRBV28 ASIYRNEKLF
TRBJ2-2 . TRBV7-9 ASIVTGELF
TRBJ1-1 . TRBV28 ASSLDRANTEAF
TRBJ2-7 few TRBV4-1 ASSQGTGGAYEQY
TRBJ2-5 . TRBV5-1 ASSFRVQETQY
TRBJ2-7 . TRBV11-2 ASSLVAGPGYEQY
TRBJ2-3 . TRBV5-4 ASSLKKGVGTDTQY
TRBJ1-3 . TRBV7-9 ASSPTGVGNTIY
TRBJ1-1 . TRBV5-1 ASSLAEGAEAF
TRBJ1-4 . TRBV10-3 AITGALNEKLF
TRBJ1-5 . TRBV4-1 ASSRNSNQPQH
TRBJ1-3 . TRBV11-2 ASSLSRGQGNTIY
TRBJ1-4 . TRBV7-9 ASSPSDSLNEKLF
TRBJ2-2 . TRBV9 ASTPGGASFLRAGELF
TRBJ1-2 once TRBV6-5 ASRTGANYGYT
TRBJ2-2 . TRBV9 ASSVGGPTGELF
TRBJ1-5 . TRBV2 ASRERVSNQPQH
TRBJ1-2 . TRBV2 ASSEARGRLYGYT
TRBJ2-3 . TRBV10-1 ASQPGVAGTDTQY
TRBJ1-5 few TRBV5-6 ASSFYENQPQH
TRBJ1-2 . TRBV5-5 ASSLVRGSYGYT
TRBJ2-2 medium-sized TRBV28 ASSFRGTGELF
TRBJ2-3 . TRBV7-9 APTIPRQGAADTQY
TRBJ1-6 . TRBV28 ASSFTGVQSSYNSPLH
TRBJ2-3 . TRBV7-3 ASSSTDTQY
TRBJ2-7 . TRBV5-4 ASSLGRAGDEQY
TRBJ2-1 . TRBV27 ASSFGAEGNEQF
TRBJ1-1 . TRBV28 ASATSNTEAF
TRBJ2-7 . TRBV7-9 ASSPGQGTEQY